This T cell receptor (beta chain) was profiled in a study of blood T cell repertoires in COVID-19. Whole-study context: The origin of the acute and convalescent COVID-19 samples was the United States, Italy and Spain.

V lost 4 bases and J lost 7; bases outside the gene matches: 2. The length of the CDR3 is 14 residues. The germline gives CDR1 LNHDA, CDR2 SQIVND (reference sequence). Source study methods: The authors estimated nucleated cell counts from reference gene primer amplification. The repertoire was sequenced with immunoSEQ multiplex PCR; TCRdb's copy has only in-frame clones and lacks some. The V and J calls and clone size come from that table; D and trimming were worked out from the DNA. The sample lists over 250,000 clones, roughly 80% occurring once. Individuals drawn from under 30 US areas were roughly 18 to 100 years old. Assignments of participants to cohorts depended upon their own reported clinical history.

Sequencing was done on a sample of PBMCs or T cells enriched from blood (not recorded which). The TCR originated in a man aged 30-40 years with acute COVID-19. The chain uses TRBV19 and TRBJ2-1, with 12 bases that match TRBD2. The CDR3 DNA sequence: TGTGCCAGTAGTAGGGGGACTAGCGGGAATGAGCAGTTCTTC. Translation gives CASSRGTSGNEQFF. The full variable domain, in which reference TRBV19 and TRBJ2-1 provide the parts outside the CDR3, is DGGITQSPKYLFRKEGQNVTLSCEQNLNHDAMYWYRQDPGQGLRLIYYSQIVNDFQKGDIAEGYSVSREKKESFPLTVTSAQKNPTAFYLCASSRGTSGNEQFFGPGTRLTVL.